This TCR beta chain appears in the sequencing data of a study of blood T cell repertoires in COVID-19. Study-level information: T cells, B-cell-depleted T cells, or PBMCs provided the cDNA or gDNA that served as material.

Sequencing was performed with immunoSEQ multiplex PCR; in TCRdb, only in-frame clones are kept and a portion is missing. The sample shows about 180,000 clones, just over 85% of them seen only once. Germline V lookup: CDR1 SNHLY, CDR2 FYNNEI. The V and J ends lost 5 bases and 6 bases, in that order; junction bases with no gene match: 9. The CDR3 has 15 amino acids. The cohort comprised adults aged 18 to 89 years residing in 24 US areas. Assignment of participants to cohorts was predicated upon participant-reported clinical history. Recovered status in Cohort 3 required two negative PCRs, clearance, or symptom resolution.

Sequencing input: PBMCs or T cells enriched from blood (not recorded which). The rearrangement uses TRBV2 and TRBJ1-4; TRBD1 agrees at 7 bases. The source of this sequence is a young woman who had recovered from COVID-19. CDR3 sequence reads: CASSMNEGQYEKLFF. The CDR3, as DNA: TGTGCCAGCAGTATGAATGAGGGACAGTATGAAAAACTGTTTTTT.